The subject of this entry is one T cell receptor (beta chain). The CDR3 has 11 residues. Trimming stripped 8 bases from V and 5 bases from J, with 9 bases between. In germline, CDR1 is KGHSH, CDR2 LQKENI. The data stem from a study of Ad26.COV2.S vaccination and SARS-CoV-2 variants. The method was immunoSEQ multiplex PCR; TCRdb's version includes in-frame clones alone and lacks a portion of them. The data show 75,000 to 100,000 clones, around 82% seen once. Sample: peripheral blood, taken after recovery from COVID-19. The chain carries TRBV18 and TRBJ2-5, with a possible D match to TRBD2 (5 bases). The sequence was collected from a human donor who had recovered from COVID-19. The CDR3 coding sequence is TGTGCCAGCAGAAGAGGGGAGACCCAGTACTTC. Its translation: CASRRGETQYF.